This is a list of T cell receptor beta chains from one sample in a study of blood T cell repertoires in COVID-19. Using immunoSEQ multiplex PCR, the repertoire was profiled, and TCRdb retains in-frame clones only, with some absent. The table lists 200,000 to 250,000 clones, around 80% of them singletons. Sequencing used peripheral blood. Source of these receptors: a woman between 40 and 55 years old who had recovered from COVID-19. Each CDR3 is given with its conserved first and last residue.

>TRBJ1-4|TRBV6-5
CASSYDIRATNEKLFF
>TRBJ1-2|TRBV10-3
CAISEPGLRGYTF
>TRBJ1-2|TRBV28
CASSLGQGAYGYTF
>TRBJ2-3|TRBV7-2
CASSPGAGEWDTQYF
>TRBJ2-7|TRBV5-1
CASSLGTSGGEQYF
>TRBJ1-1|TRBV23-1
CASSQDGTGEIEAFF
>TRBJ1-5|TRBV19
CASNRNRGAMEPQHF
>TRBJ2-1|TRBV7-9
CASSLARPGSNEQFF
>TRBJ2-3|TRBV5-1
CASSLGDFSTDTQYF
>TRBJ2-2|TRBV24-1
CATSDSGIANTGELFF
>TRBJ2-4|TRBV6-2/TRBV6-3
CASSYIPGGSHPSIAKNIQYF
>TRBJ2-5|TRBV5-1
CASSLDLAGGQETQYF
>TRBJ2-2|TRBV23-1
CASSHLKSQGNPNTGELFF
>TRBJ2-3|TRBV9
CASSTRGVFTDTQYF
>TRBJ2-7|TRBV4-1
CASSQDPNGIAGSLYEQYF
>TRBJ1-5|TRBV7-8
CASSLGHGGRGQLQHF